This passage covers 20 T cell receptor beta chains from one sample sequenced in a study of glioma-infiltrating T cells after dendritic cell vaccination. This table comes from immunoSEQ multiplex PCR, and its TCRdb copy is limited to in-frame clones, with some not included. The sample lists 85,000 to 110,000 clones, roughly 76% occurring once. The material sequenced was blood, taken before dendritic cell vaccination. These receptors were obtained from a human donor with glioblastoma.

The chain links TRBV7-8 to TRBJ1-2; 11 bases line up with TRBD1. There are 18 residues in the CDR3. Losses at the gene ends were 4 bases for V and 7 bases for J; bases not matched to a gene: 17. The germline CDR1 and CDR2 sequences are SGHVS and FQNEAQ. CDR3 in amino acids: CASSSTLAGQGAQAGYTF. In DNA, the CDR3 is TGTGCCAGCAGCTCCACCCTAGCAGGACAGGGGGCGCAAGCTGGCTACACCTTC.

The chain joins TRBV25-1 to TRBJ2-7, with D possibly being TRBD1 (5 bases). Germline CDR1 is MGHDK and CDR2 is SYGVNS. The CDR3 extends over 13 amino acids. Trimming removed 3 bases at V and 2 bases at J, with 8 bases between. The CDR3 bases are TGTGCCAGCAGTGATGACAGCCCCTACGAGCAGTACTTC. Translating it yields CASSDDSPYEQYF.

V gene TRBV5-1 combines with J gene TRBJ2-7; TRBD2 aligns across 8 bases. V gave up 5 bases and J gave up 5 bases; unmatched junction bases: 12. CDR3 size: 15 residues. From germline, CDR1 is SGHRS and CDR2 YFSETQ. Here the CDR3 DNA reads TGCGCCAGCAGTTCTCCCGGGGGGGTAATCCACGAGCAGTACTTC. This translates into CASSSPGGVIHEQYF.

V is TRBV7-9 and J is TRBJ2-5, with D possibly TRBD2 on 6 matching bases. Germline CDR1 is SEHNR and CDR2 is FQNEAQ (reference sequence). V gave up 3 bases and J gave up 3 bases, with 14 bases separating them. This CDR3 is 15 amino acids long. CDR3 DNA sequence: TGTGCCAGCAGCTTGGGACTTATGCCAGAAGAGACCCAGTACTTC. This translates into CASSLGLMPEETQYF.

The chain combines TRBV4-2 with TRBJ1-1; D may be TRBD1 (6 bases). In germline, CDR1 is LGHNA, CDR2 YNFKEQ. CDR3 length: 17 residues. Between the trimmed V and J ends, which lost 2 bases and 6 bases, there was a span of 22 bases. The DNA for the CDR3 is TGTGCCAGCAGCCAAAGGGCCGCAAACCGGGACACCCCTGAAGCTTTCTTT. Amino acids: CASSQRAANRDTPEAFF.

The chain has TRBV27 and TRBJ2-7; 7 bases fit TRBD2. V gave up 4 bases and J gave up 5 bases; unmatched junction bases: 5. This CDR3 region has 13 residues. The germline CDR1 and CDR2 sequences are MNHEY and SMNVEV (reference sequence). Here the CDR3 reads CASSWTRGNEQYF. The CDR3 DNA reads TGTGCCAGCAGTTGGACTAGGGGAAACGAGCAGTACTTC.

The chain joins TRBV30 to TRBJ1-5; D gene uncertain. V lost 4 bases, J lost 3 bases, and 7 bases lay in between. This CDR3 contains 12 residues. Per the germline V gene, CDR1 is GTSNPN and CDR2 is SVGIG (reference sequence). The CDR3 DNA follows: TGTGCCTGGAACAGTATCAATCAGCCCCAGCATTTT. It specifies CAWNSINQPQHF.

This chain uses TRBV4-2 with TRBJ2-3; 9 bases map to TRBD1. Germline values: CDR1 LGHNA, CDR2 YNFKEQ. The CDR3 has 14 residues. V lost 8 bases, J lost 4 bases, and 7 bases stayed unmatched. CDR3 in amino acids: CASSLGQGPDTQYF. In DNA form, the CDR3 reads TGTGCCAGCTCCCTTGGACAGGGGCCAGATACGCAGTATTTT.

V and J are TRBV11-3 and TRBJ2-5; TRBD1 is a possible D gene (6 bases). The CDR3 covers 17 residues. Germline-derived CDR1 and CDR2 are SGHNT and YENEEA. The V end was cut by 1 base, the J end by 4 bases, with 19 bases between. The CDR3 reads CASSLGGWGPGRETQYF. CDR3 sequence (DNA): TGTGCCAGCAGCTTAGGGGGCTGGGGGCCCGGTCGAGAGACCCAGTACTTC.

The J gene is TRBJ1-1, the V gene TRBV6-5; D remains unclear. Trimming shortened V by 0 bases and J by 5 bases, and 7 bases separated the two germline ends. The germline gives CDR1 MNHEY, CDR2 SVGAGI. The CDR3 runs 13 residues. In DNA form, the CDR3 reads TGTGCCAGCAGTTACTCGAGAGGAACTGAAGCTTTCTTT. Translated, it gives CASSYSRGTEAFF.

The rearrangement uses TRBV9 and TRBJ1-3; a weak D match, TRBD1 (6 bases). The CDR3 runs 16 residues. CDR1 is SGDLS and CDR2 is YYNGEE in the germline V gene. V shed 0 bases and J shed 0 bases, with 10 bases lying between them. CDR3 bases: TGTGCCAGCAGCGTAGCGACAGGACGCTCTGGAAACACCATATATTTT. Encoded protein: CASSVATGRSGNTIYF.

This rearrangement joins TRBV5-1 to TRBJ2-1, with 8 bases matching TRBD1. V gave up 4 bases and J gave up 0 bases; unmatched junction bases: 6. The CDR3 contains 16 residues. CDR1 and CDR2 from the germline V gene are SGHRS and YFSETQ. CDR3 protein: CASSEDRADSYNEQFF. The CDR3 DNA follows: TGCGCCAGCAGCGAGGACAGGGCCGACTCCTACAATGAGCAGTTCTTC. Using reference TRBV5-1 and TRBJ2-1 for the parts outside the CDR3, the full variable domain is KAGVTQTPRYLIKTRGQQVTLSCSPISGHRSVSWYQQTPGQGLQFLFEYFSETQRNKGNFPGRFSGRQFSNSRSEMNVSTLELGDSALYLCASSEDRADSYNEQFFGPGTRLTVL.

This clone was observed once. The genes are TRBV11-1 and TRBJ1-1; the D gene is possibly TRBD1 (5 bases). The CDR3 runs to 14 residues. Germline V gene lookup returns CDR1 SGHAT and CDR2 FQDESV (reference sequence). With 4 bases removed from V and 4 bases from J, the gap between germline ends came to 13 bases. The CDR3: CASSSGGRFTEAFF. The CDR3 region has the DNA TGTGCCAGCAGCTCCGGGGGACGGTTCACTGAAGCTTTCTTT.

The gene calls are TRBV30 and TRBJ1-3, with a possible D match to TRBD1 (5 bases). Per the germline V gene, CDR1 is GTSNPN and CDR2 is SVGIG (reference sequence). The CDR3 extends over 14 amino acids. Trimming removed 3 bases from V and 4 bases from J, with 13 bases in between. The CDR3: CAWSGLGGGNTIYF. In DNA form, the CDR3 reads TGTGCCTGGAGCGGCTTGGGGGGAGGAAACACCATATATTTT.

This chain connects TRBV25-1 to TRBJ2-7; TRBD2 aligns across 8 bases. The CDR3 has 16 residues. Trimming cost V 8 bases and J 2 bases; bases outside gene matches: 14. Per the germline V gene, CDR1 is MGHDK and CDR2 is SYGVNS. CDR3 amino acids: CASSPPGGRLPYEQYF. DNA for the CDR3: TGTGCCAGCTCCCCCCCGGGAGGGCGTCTCCCCTACGAGCAGTACTTC.

The gene calls are TRBV19 and TRBJ1-5; 9 bases agree with TRBD1. There are 15 residues in the CDR3. Per germline, CDR1 LNHDA and CDR2 SQIVND (reference sequence). The J segment lost 6 bases and the V segment lost 3 bases, leaving 6 bases of the junction unmatched. CDR3 region: CASSIFSTGGQPQHF. The CDR3 nucleotides are TGTGCCAGTAGTATTTTTTCGACAGGGGGTCAGCCCCAGCATTTT.

V and J are TRBV2 and TRBJ2-3; the match to TRBD2 covers 8 bases. The germline CDR1 and CDR2 sequences are SNHLY and FYNNEI. The junction had 6 bases not matched to a gene; V was cut back by 3 bases and J by 1 base. The CDR3 is 16 amino acids. The CDR3 loop reads CASSDLAGGGTDTQYF. CDR3 sequence (DNA): TGTGCCAGCAGTGACCTAGCCGGGGGGGGCACAGATACGCAGTATTTT.

The gene calls are TRBV6-1 and TRBJ1-1; no reliable D call. Germline V gene lookup returns CDR1 MNHNS and CDR2 SASEGT. CDR3 size: 12 residues. V was clipped by 7 bases and J by 1 base, with 7 bases between them. For the CDR3, the DNA is TGTGCCAGCATTCCCTGGAACACTGAAGCTTTCTTT. It specifies CASIPWNTEAFF.

The V gene is TRBV7-2, the J gene TRBJ2-2, with 7 nucleotides matching TRBD2. CDR3 length equals 14 residues. V dropped 4 bases and J dropped 5; count of bases not matched to a gene: 4. Germline V gene lookup returns CDR1 SGHTA and CDR2 FQGNSA. CDR3 region: CASSWGGGTGELFF. Written as DNA, the CDR3 is TGTGCCAGCAGCTGGGGGGGAGGGACCGGGGAGCTGTTTTTT.

Comment on this clone: This sample also contains other DNA sequences that code for the same CDR3. The chain has TRBV10-1 and TRBJ2-3, with D unclear. The CDR3 runs 13 residues. V lost 6 bases, J lost 1 base, and 8 bases lay in between. Per the germline V gene, CDR1 is WNHNN and CDR2 is SYGVQD (reference sequence). The CDR3 DNA is TGCGCCAGCAGCCCAGGCCGCACAGATACGCAGTATTTT. Translation: CASSPGRTDTQYF.